This T cell receptor beta chain came from a study of cytomegalovirus exposure and HLA in healthy donors. Notes on the study in general: The listing of 160 or so TCR beta chains classed them as cytomegalovirus-associated. No immune exposure information besides CMV serostatus was available.

J lost 5 bases, V lost 5 bases, and 9 bases had no gene match. CDR1 and CDR2 from the germline V gene are GTSNPN and SVGIG (reference sequence). The CDR3 covers 14 residues. In the case of this clone: What it binds is not known.

A multiplex PCR was run with 60 Vbeta primers and 13 Jbeta primers. Assay: immunoSEQ multiplex PCR; the TCRdb copy retains only in-frame clones and omits some. The sample holds fewer than 200,000 clones, about four fifths seen once. This clonotype originated in a girl aged 10-17 years in good health and CMV-seropositive. Sequenced sample: PBMCs. The V and J genes are TRBV30 and TRBJ1-5; the match to TRBD1 covers 7 bases. CDR3 sequence: CAWATGQGDQPQHF. CDR3 DNA: TGTGCCTGGGCCACGGGGCAGGGGGATCAGCCCCAGCATTTT.